These T cell receptor beta chains were read from a single sample in a study of blood T cell repertoires in COVID-19. TCRdb's table, derived via immunoSEQ multiplex PCR, lists solely in-frame clones and lacks some. This sample yields roughly 150,000 clones, of which more than 90% are seen a single time; roughly a sixth belongs to the top ten. Sequenced input: peripheral blood. Every receptor here comes from a man aged 55 to 69 with active or convalescent COVID-19. Both conserved end residues are part of each CDR3. A D gene is named only where the DNA matches it firmly. Clone size is not always given. Where it is, it says once, few, many or a class for expanded clones.

clone_size	j_call	d_call	v_call	cdr3_nt	cdr3_aa
NA	TRBJ2-3	TRBD2	TRBV3-1/TRBV3-2	TGTGCCAGCAGTCACAGCGGGGGCGGACGGTATTTT	CASSHSGGGRYF
NA	TRBJ1-1	TRBD1	TRBV5-1	TGCGCCAGCAGCCAGACAGGGAACCCAATTCACACTGAAGCTTTCTTT	CASSQTGNPIHTEAFF
NA	TRBJ2-7	NA	TRBV3-1/TRBV3-2	TGTGCCAGCAGCCAAGATTACAGGGATGCCAACGAGCAGTACTTC	CASSQDYRDANEQYF
NA	TRBJ1-5	NA	TRBV10-1	TGCGCCAGCAGCCCGACAGTGGGGGGGGGTCAGCCCCAGCATTTT	CASSPTVGGGQPQHF
NA	TRBJ1-2	NA	TRBV2	TGTGCCAGCAGCGGGGACGGGAGATTTTACACCTTC	CASSGDGRFYTF
NA	TRBJ2-7	NA	TRBV19	TGTGCCAGTGCGGGACAGTCTAGCTCCTACGAGCAGTACTTC	CASAGQSSSYEQYF
once	TRBJ2-7	TRBD1	TRBV12-3/TRBV12-4	TGTGCCAGCAGCCTCACAGGGGTTGAGCAGTACTTC	CASSLTGVEQYF
NA	TRBJ2-2	TRBD1	TRBV19	TGTGCCAGTAGGTATCAGTACAGGGGCGGCGGGGAGCTGTTTTTT	CASRYQYRGGGELFF
NA	TRBJ1-2	TRBD1	TRBV27	TGTGCCAGCAGTTCGACCCGACAGGGGTCTGGTGGCTACACCTTC	CASSSTRQGSGGYTF
NA	TRBJ1-5	TRBD1	TRBV18	TGTGCCAGCTCACCGGGACAGGGAAATCAGCCCCAGCATTTT	CASSPGQGNQPQHF
NA	TRBJ1-2	TRBD1	TRBV29-1	TGCAGCGTTGAAGCGGGACAGGCGGAAGTTGGCTACACCTTC	CSVEAGQAEVGYTF
NA	TRBJ2-2	NA	TRBV2	TGTGCCAGCGTCCGCGGGACTTCGAACACCGGGGAGCTGTTTTTT	CASVRGTSNTGELFF
few	TRBJ1-2	NA	TRBV28	TGTGCCAGCAGTCCACCGGGGTCGGCGGACTATGGCTACACCTTC	CASSPPGSADYGYTF